The 16 T cell receptor beta chains in this list originate from one sample, sequenced in a study of post-analysis software for immune sequencing data. Findings of the study overall: In patients, TRBV5-6, TRBV5-1 and TRBV20-1 belonged to five or six TRBV segments found more frequently than in controls.

Included in the TCR beta cDNA libraries were unique molecular identifiers. MiXCR was run by TCRdb on the PCR reads, yielding one entry per CDR3 protein. The profile shows 350,000 to 450,000 distinct CDR3 sequences, about a third of them singletons. No cognate antigen is known for these TCRs. The specimen sequenced was blood. Receptors originate from a girl between 10 and 17 years old with multiple sclerosis.

In its sample, this clonotype was seen a few times. The chain recombines TRBV20-1 with TRBJ1-5; 7 positions match TRBD1. The CDR3 sequence is 15 residues long. Germline loops: CDR1 DFQATT, CDR2 SNEGSKA (reference sequence). Trimming took 2 bases from V and 4 from J; bases not matched to a gene: 8. The chain's CDR3 is CSARPWTGGNQPQHF. Written as DNA, the CDR3 is TGCAGTGCTAGACCCTGGACAGGAGGGAATCAGCCCCAGCATTTT.

The V call is TRBV14, the J call TRBJ2-7, with 7 bases identical to TRBD2. V shed 1 base and J 2 bases; nucleotides not matched to a gene: 8. The CDR3 contains 16 residues. Germline V gene sequence: CDR1 SGHDN, CDR2 FVKESK. The CDR3 DNA reads as TGTGCCAGCAGCCAAGTAGGCGGGGGTGTCACCTACGAGCAGTACTTC. Its translation: CASSQVGGGVTYEQYF.

The rearrangement links TRBV9 to TRBJ2-6; D unclear. The CDR3 runs to 15 residues. V lost 0 bases and J lost 0, with 4 bases in between. Per germline, CDR1 SGDLS and CDR2 YYNGEE. CDR3 in amino acids: CASSVGSSGANVLTF. The CDR3 DNA reads as TGTGCCAGCAGCGTAGGCTCCTCTGGGGCCAACGTCCTGACTTTC.

This clonotype has ten or more counts. CDR3 sequence reads: CASSQGLAGGQETQYF. Here the CDR3 DNA reads TGTGCCAGCAGCCAGGGACTAGCGGGGGGCCAAGAGACCCAGTACTTC. This chain connects TRBV4-2 to TRBJ2-5; 15 positions agree with TRBD2. CDR1 LGHNA and CDR2 YNFKEQ come from the germline V gene. This CDR3 is 16 amino acids long. The ends lost 3 bases at V and 1 base at J; junction bases unmatched: 0.

V usage is TRBV5-4 and J usage is TRBJ2-7; possibly TRBD1 or TRBD2 for D (5 bases each). Germline V gives CDR1 SGHNT, CDR2 YYREEE (reference sequence). This CDR3 has 13 residues. Trimming shortened V by 4 bases and J by 2 bases, and 10 bases separated the two germline ends. The CDR3 loop reads CASSDRDAYEQYF. CDR3 coding DNA: TGTGCCAGCAGCGACCGGGACGCCTACGAGCAGTACTTC.

This clonotype occurred many times. The chain combines TRBV4-1 with TRBJ2-5; D is unresolved. The CDR3 is 14 residues long. Looked up from germline, CDR1 is MGHRA and CDR2 is YSYEKL. The V end was cut by 0 bases, the J end by 0 bases, with 5 bases between. The DNA for the CDR3 is TGCGCCAGCAGCCAAGAGCCGTACCAAGAGACCCAGTACTTC. Protein: CASSQEPYQETQYF.

The genes are TRBV6-1 and TRBJ2-4, with TRBD1 identical over 8 bases. The trim removed 2 bases at V and 3 bases at J, leaving 9 bases unmatched. Germline lookup yields CDR1 MNHNS and CDR2 SASEGT. The CDR3 has 17 residues. For the CDR3, the DNA is TGTGCCAGCAGTGAAAGATCACAGGGGGAGGTCAAAAACATTCAGTACTTC. Translation: CASSERSQGEVKNIQYF.

This clonotype was detected only once. This chain connects TRBV7-2 to TRBJ1-2, with 7 bases aligning to TRBD1. The J segment lost 6 bases and the V segment lost 5 bases, leaving 12 bases of the junction unmatched. Germline V CDR1 and CDR2: SGHTA, FQGNSA. The CDR3 runs 15 residues. This chain's CDR3 is CASSPGGRGFDGYTF. The CDR3 DNA reads as TGTGCCAGCAGCCCAGGCGGCAGGGGGTTCGATGGCTACACCTTC.

The chain employs TRBV12-3 or TRBV12-4 and TRBJ2-3, with D perhaps matching TRBD2 (5 bases). With 8 bases removed from V and 1 base from J, the gap between germline ends came to 19 bases. This CDR3 has 16 residues. CDR3 sequence: CASRPEVTGGTDTQYF. The CDR3 nucleotides are TGTGCCAGCCGACCGGAGGTCACCGGGGGCACAGATACGCAGTATTTT.

In its sample, this clonotype was seen a few times. The chain joins TRBV10-3 to TRBJ2-3; TRBD2 might be the D (5 bases). The germline gives CDR1 ENHRY, CDR2 SYGVKD. This CDR3 is built from 15 residues. The V end was cut by 2 bases, the J end by 4 bases, with 13 bases between. CDR3 sequence: CAISEIGKFSDTQYF. The CDR3 nucleotides read TGTGCCATCAGTGAGATCGGGAAATTTTCAGATACGCAGTATTTT.

This clonotype was counted a few times. The CDR3 sequence: CASTYRDRGIGEQFF. In nucleotides, the CDR3 is TGTGCCAGCACCTACCGGGACAGGGGGATCGGTGAGCAGTTCTTC. The rearrangement joins TRBV13 to TRBJ2-1; 11 nucleotides match TRBD1. The CDR3 covers 15 residues. The V segment lost 7 bases and the J segment 9 bases; nucleotides outside the gene matches: 11. Per the germline V gene, CDR1 is PRHDT and CDR2 is FYEKMQ (reference sequence).

The chain carries TRBV9 and TRBJ1-2; D unclear. The germline V gene has CDR1 SGDLS and CDR2 YYNGEE. CDR3 length equals 14 residues. Trimming pared 4 bases from V and 5 bases from J, leaving 15 bases between. CDR3 coding DNA: TGTGCCAGCAGCTCCCGGCAGTTTACTTATGGCTACACCTTC. It is translated as CASSSRQFTYGYTF.

The chain recombines TRBV6-5 with TRBJ2-1; 8 bases map to TRBD1. Trimming cost V 6 bases and J 12 bases; bases outside gene matches: 7. In germline, CDR1 is MNHEY, CDR2 SVGAGI. The CDR3 has 12 residues. This CDR3 is CASSFDRGRQFF. Here the CDR3 DNA reads TGTGCCAGCAGCTTTGACAGGGGTCGGCAGTTCTTC.

The chain is built from TRBV7-9 and TRBJ2-1, with 10 bases identical to TRBD1. The CDR3 length is 16 residues. V was pared by 5 bases and J by 6 bases, with 10 bases of the junction left unmatched. Per the germline V gene, CDR1 is SEHNR and CDR2 is FQNEAQ (reference sequence). The CDR3 DNA is TGTGCCAGCAGCCCTCCCGGGACAGGGGTATTCAATGAGCAGTTCTTC. Translated: CASSPPGTGVFNEQFF.

This clonotype occurred a few times. For the CDR3, the DNA is TGCAGTGCTCCCCGGGGGGGGGCTACATACACAGATACGCAGTATTTT. Its protein is CSAPRGGATYTDTQYF. The chain combines TRBV20-1 with TRBJ2-3; 8 bases match TRBD2. V lost 5 bases to trimming and J lost 2 bases; unmatched junction nucleotides: 12. CDR3 length equals 16 residues. In germline, CDR1 is DFQATT, CDR2 SNEGSKA (reference sequence).

The rearrangement uses TRBV5-1 and TRBJ2-3, with D perhaps matching TRBD2 (6 bases). Trimming took off 4 bases at V and 2 bases at J, with 14 bases between the two ends. The germline CDR1 and CDR2 sequences are SGHRS and YFSETQ. This CDR3 comprises 15 residues. CDR3 amino acids: CASSPEGSFTDTQYF. The CDR3 DNA reads as TGCGCCAGCAGCCCGGAGGGCAGTTTCACAGATACGCAGTATTTT.